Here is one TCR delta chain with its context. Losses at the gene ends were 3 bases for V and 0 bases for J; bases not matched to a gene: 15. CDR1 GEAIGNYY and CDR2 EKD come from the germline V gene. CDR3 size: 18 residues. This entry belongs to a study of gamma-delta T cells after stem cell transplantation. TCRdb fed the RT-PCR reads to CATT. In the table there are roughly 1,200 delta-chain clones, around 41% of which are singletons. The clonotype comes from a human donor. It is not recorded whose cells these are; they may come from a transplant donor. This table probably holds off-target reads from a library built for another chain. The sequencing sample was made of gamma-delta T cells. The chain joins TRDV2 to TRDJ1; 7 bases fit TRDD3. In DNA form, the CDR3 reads TGTGCCTGTGACCCCCTGGGGGCCCTCAAACCGTACACCGATAAACTCATCTTT. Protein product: CACDPLGALKPYTDKLIF.